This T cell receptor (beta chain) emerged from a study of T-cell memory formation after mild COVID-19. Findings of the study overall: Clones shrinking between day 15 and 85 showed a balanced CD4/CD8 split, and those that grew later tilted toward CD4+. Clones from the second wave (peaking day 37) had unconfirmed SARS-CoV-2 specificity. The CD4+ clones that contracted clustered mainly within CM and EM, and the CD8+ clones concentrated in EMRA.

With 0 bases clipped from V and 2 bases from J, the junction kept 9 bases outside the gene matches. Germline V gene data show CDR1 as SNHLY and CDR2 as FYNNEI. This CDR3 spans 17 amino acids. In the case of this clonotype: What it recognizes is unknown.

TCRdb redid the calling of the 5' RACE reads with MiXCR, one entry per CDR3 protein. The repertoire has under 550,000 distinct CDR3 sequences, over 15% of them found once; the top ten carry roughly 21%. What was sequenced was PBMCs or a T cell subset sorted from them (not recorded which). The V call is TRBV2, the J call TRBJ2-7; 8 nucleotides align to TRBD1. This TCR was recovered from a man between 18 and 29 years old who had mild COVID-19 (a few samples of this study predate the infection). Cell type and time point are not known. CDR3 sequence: CASSEALEDRATYEQYV. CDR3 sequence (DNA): TGTGCCAGCAGTGAAGCGTTGGAGGACAGGGCTACCTACGAGCAGTACGTC.